The subject of this entry is one TCR beta chain. Its antigen is currently unknown. The data were produced by immunoSEQ multiplex PCR, yet TCRdb's version contains in-frame clones alone and is incomplete. The sample has some 390,000 clones; about nine tenths are singletons. This CDR3 has 11 amino acids. Trimming removed 5 bases at V and 3 bases at J, with 7 bases between. The germline V gene encodes CDR1 DFQATT and CDR2 SNEGSKA (reference sequence). This record comes from a study of Ad26.COV2.S vaccination and SARS-CoV-2 variants. Study outcomes and limitations: Marked by substantial breadth, spike-specific CD8+ and CD4+ T cell responses were reportedly seen after vaccination. Vaccinees displayed broader spike-specific TCR repertoires than placebo recipients.

Treatment indicated: about 20 received Ad26.COV2.S at low or high dose, single or two shots; roughly 5 received placebo; per-sample allocation not given. All samples were drawn on day 63, counting from the first vaccine or placebo injection. The chain combines TRBV20-1 with TRBJ1-1; D not resolved. This receptor was obtained from a person aged 18-60 years who received the Ad26.COV2.S COVID-19 vaccine or a placebo. The specimen was peripheral blood, collected in a trial of Ad26.COV2.S vaccine versus placebo. DNA of the CDR3: TGCAGTGCTTCCAAGGACACTGAAGCTTTCTTT. Its protein product is CSASKDTEAFF.